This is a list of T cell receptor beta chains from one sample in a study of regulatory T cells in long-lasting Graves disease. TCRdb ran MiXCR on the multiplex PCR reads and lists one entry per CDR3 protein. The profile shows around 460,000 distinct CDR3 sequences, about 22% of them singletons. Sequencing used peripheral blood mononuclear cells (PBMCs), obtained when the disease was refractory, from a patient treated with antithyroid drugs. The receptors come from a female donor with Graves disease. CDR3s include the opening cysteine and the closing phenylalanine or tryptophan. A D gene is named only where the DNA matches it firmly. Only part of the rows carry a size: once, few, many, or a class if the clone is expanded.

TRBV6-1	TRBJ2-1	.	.	TGTGCCAGCACCCTCAGTCTAGGGTATGAGCAGTTCTTC	CASTLSLGYEQFF
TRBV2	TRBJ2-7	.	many	TGTGCCAGCAGTGAGATGGCAGGGACCGGGATCGAGCAGTACTTC	CASSEMAGTGIEQYF
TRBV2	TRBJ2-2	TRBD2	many	TGTGCCAGCAGTGAACGGCTAGCGGGGGCCGGGGAGCTGTTTTTT	CASSERLAGAGELFF
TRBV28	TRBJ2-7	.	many	TGTGCCAGCAGTTTAGGGCCAGCCTACGAGCAGTACTTC	CASSLGPAYEQYF
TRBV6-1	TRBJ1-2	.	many	TGTGCCAGCAGACCCGGGCATTTCTATGGCTACACCTTC	CASRPGHFYGYTF
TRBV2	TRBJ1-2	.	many	TGTGCCAGCAGGATGGGGGCAGGCTATGGCTACACCTTC	CASRMGAGYGYTF
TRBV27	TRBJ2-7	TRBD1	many	TGTGCCAGCAGCGTCCTGGGGACAGGGGGCTACGAGCAGTACTTC	CASSVLGTGGYEQYF
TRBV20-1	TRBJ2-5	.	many	TGCAGTGCTAGAGGTCCAGGGCCGGCTCAAGAGACCCAGTACTTC	CSARGPGPAQETQYF
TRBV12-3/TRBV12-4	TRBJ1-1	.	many	TGTGCCAGCAGTTTAGCGTTGGGGACGGCCAACACTGAAGCTTTCTTT	CASSLALGTANTEAFF
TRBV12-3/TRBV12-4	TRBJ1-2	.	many	TGTGCCAGCAGTTCGGAACGGCTCTATGGCTACACCTTC	CASSSERLYGYTF
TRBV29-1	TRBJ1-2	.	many	TGCAGCGTCCGCAGGGGAGGTGACTATGGCTACACCTTC	CSVRRGGDYGYTF
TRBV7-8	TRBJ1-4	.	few	TGTGCCAGCAGCTTAGTTGGGGTTGGGGATGAAAAACTGTTTTTT	CASSLVGVGDEKLFF